This TCR beta chain appears in the sequencing data of a study of blood T cell repertoires in COVID-19. From germline, CDR1 is SGHRS and CDR2 YFSETQ. This CDR3 has 15 residues. V lost 2 bases and J lost 1; bases outside the gene matches: 5. The data were produced by immunoSEQ multiplex PCR, yet TCRdb's version contains in-frame clones alone and is incomplete. The top ten hold over 2.5% of the sample, which has around 180,000 clones, over 75% seen once. This chain joins TRBV5-1 and TRBJ2-7; 8 bases align to TRBD2. The material sequenced was peripheral blood. The source is a man aged 55 to 69 with acute or convalescent COVID-19. For the CDR3, the DNA is TGCGCCAGCAGCTTCGGCGGGAGGACTTCCTACGAGCAGTACTTC. It codes for CASSFGGRTSYEQYF. The full variable domain, in which reference TRBV5-1 and TRBJ2-7 provide the parts outside the CDR3, is KAGVTQTPRYLIKTRGQQVTLSCSPISGHRSVSWYQQTPGQGLQFLFEYFSETQRNKGNFPGRFSGRQFSNSRSEMNVSTLELGDSALYLCASSFGGRTSYEQYFGPGTRLTVT.